This T cell receptor (beta chain) was documented in a study of blood T cell repertoires in COVID-19 (dated by TCRdb to about 2020). As for the study more broadly: The collaborator samples originated in the United States, Italy and Spain and spanned the acute and convalescent phases of COVID-19. The prospective study material was composed of cDNA or gDNA derived from T cells, B-cell-depleted T cells, or PBMCs. Subjects who had been exposed to COVID-19, were actively infected with it, or had recovered from it provided the deeply sampled blood TCRbeta repertoires that made up the dataset. The repertoires were made available in a free public database intended to serve as a resource for research on the immune response to SARS-CoV-2. Samples came from the ongoing ImmuneRACE study (first 160 participants) plus 1,254 subjects from 6 global collaborators. Sample metadata almost always included a de-identified subject ID, COVID-19 status, age in years and sex. Where available, HLA class I and class II types were obtained from metadata supplied by the sample provider rather than from assay-based typing.

For this chain, trimming is 5 bases at the V end and 5 bases at the J end, and the number of junction bases without a gene match is 6. The CDR3 sequence holds 15 residues, the cysteine and phenylalanine included. The retained sequence is limited to the CDR3, 45 bases, with the frame set at the first base. Via the germline V gene, CDR1 is SGHTA and CDR2 FQGTGA. TCRbeta CDR3 regions were amplified from genomic DNA using the immunoSEQ Assay, a bias-controlled multiplex PCR. The authors' analysis ran thus. Within the assay, amplification of reference gene primers was used to estimate how many nucleated cells each sample contained. To quantify the absolute abundance of each unique TCRbeta CDR3 rearrangement, sequence reads were collapsed and filtered. For each sample, productive Simpson clonality was calculated as the square root of Simpson's diversity index across productive rearrangements. Held by TCRdb, this immuneACCESS table contains in-frame sequences only and omits some clones. Under half of the omission traces to an unresolved V gene where checked; the cause of the rest is unknown. V, J and clone size are taken as reported in that table, and D and trimming were inferred from the DNA itself. The sample table contains around 300,000 clones; only one count was recorded for approximately 86% of them. Of the sample, less than 3% falls within the top ten clones.

The paper as a whole reports these results and caveats: How much clinical and demographic metadata was included differed by source and by participant, and the metadata was provided uncurated.

A word on this clone: The antigen it recognizes is unknown. Nothing much larger sits one base from this clone, and base qualities are not available.

In the prospective study, participants were roughly 18 to 100 years old, resided in approximately 22 geographic areas of the United States, and were enrolled through a virtual design. In the prospective study, cohorts were assigned on the basis of participant-reported clinical history obtained from a screening survey and a study questionnaire. Recovered participants in ImmuneRACE Cohort 3 were defined by two consecutive negative NP/OP PCR tests, clearance by a healthcare professional, or resolution of symptoms. In the prospective study, whole blood, serum and a nasopharyngeal or oropharyngeal swab were collected from each participant by mobile phlebotomists. Over a roughly 2-month period, participants in the prospective study had the option of providing additional blood draws and questionnaires. Blood samples from the prospective study were shipped frozen or at room temperature prior to DNA extraction.

This receptor chain uses TRBV7-3 and TRBJ2-5, with 12 junctional bases fitting TRBD2. Sequencing used PBMCs or T cells enriched from blood (not recorded which). The sequence was collected from a woman aged 18-29 years who had recovered from COVID-19. The base sequence is TGTGCCAGCAGCGTAGGGACTAGCGGGTTTGAGACCCAGTACTTC. The resulting protein is CASSVGTSGFETQYF.